Listed below are T cell receptor beta chains from one sample, sequenced in a study of response to subunit inactivated influenza vaccine. Each CDR3 protein is one row after TCRdb ran MiXCR on the RT-PCR reads. Found here are about 700,000 distinct CDR3 sequences, around 16% of them singletons; the top ten hold roughly 12%. Sequencing used PBMCs from blood, obtained roughly 12 days after vaccination. The receptors were sampled from a man aged 50 to 59 who received an inactivated influenza vaccine. The CDR3 runs from the conserved cysteine through the conserved F or W. A D gene is named only where the DNA matches it firmly. Clone size is given for some rows only: seen once, a few or many times, or a class if the clone is expanded.

v_gene	d_gene	j_gene	abundance	CDR3aa	CDR3nt
TRBV4-3	.	TRBJ2-3	few	CASSQARAIRTTDTQYF	TGCGCCAGCAGCCAAGCCCGGGCAATAAGGACCACAGATACGCAGTATTTT
TRBV20-1	TRBD1	TRBJ2-7	.	CSASFGQGAGEQYF	TGCAGTGCTAGTTTTGGCCAGGGGGCGGGCGAGCAGTACTTC
TRBV20-1	TRBD2	TRBJ2-5	few	CSASSGGRETQYF	TGCAGTGCAAGTAGCGGGGGGCGGGAGACCCAGTACTTC
TRBV7-6	.	TRBJ2-2	.	CASSPQGPMNTGELSF	TGTGCCAGCAGCCCCCAGGGACCGATGAACACCGGGGAGCTGTCTTTT
TRBV10-3	TRBD2	TRBJ2-3	.	CAISRTSGNTDTQYF	TGTGCCATCAGTAGGACTAGCGGGAACACAGATACGCAGTATTTT
TRBV11-2	TRBD2	TRBJ2-3	.	CASPPGLAGGHYLDDTQYF	TGTGCCAGCCCACCGGGACTAGCGGGGGGCCACTACCTCGACGATACGCAGTATTTT
TRBV11-2	.	TRBJ1-2	few	CASSMSGRRGDGYTF	TGTGCCAGCAGCATGTCCGGCAGGCGGGGGGATGGCTACACCTTC
TRBV29-1	TRBD2	TRBJ2-1	many	CSVMRTSGSSYNEQFF	TGCAGCGTTATGAGGACTAGCGGGAGCTCCTACAATGAGCAGTTCTTC
TRBV27	.	TRBJ2-1	few	CASLSDYPYNEQFF	TGTGCCAGTCTTTCGGACTACCCCTACAATGAGCAGTTCTTC
TRBV20-1	.	TRBJ2-3	.	CSARDPGTVADTQYF	TGCAGTGCTAGAGATCCCGGGACTGTAGCAGATACGCAGTATTTT
TRBV5-1	.	TRBJ2-7	many	CASSLAGGYHEQYF	TGCGCCAGCAGCTTGGCCGGGGGTTACCACGAGCAGTACTTC
TRBV7-2	.	TRBJ2-7	few	CASSLALAYEQYF	TGTGCCAGCAGCTTAGCGTTGGCTTACGAGCAGTACTTC
TRBV4-3	.	TRBJ1-2	.	CASSQDLGTQGYGYTF	TGCGCCAGCAGCCAAGATCTTGGCACCCAGGGCTATGGCTACACCTTC
TRBV14	TRBD2	TRBJ2-5	.	CASSQEYSSGETQYF	TGTGCCAGCAGCCAAGAATACTCTAGCGGGGAGACCCAGTACTTC
TRBV7-9	TRBD1	TRBJ2-2	.	CASSPQGALDTGELFF	TGTGCCAGCAGCCCACAGGGGGCATTGGACACCGGGGAGCTGTTTTTT
TRBV18	TRBD1	TRBJ2-1	few	CASSPRTGGNEQFF	TGTGCCAGCTCACCAAGGACAGGGGGCAATGAGCAGTTCTTC
TRBV27	TRBD1	TRBJ2-7	.	CASSSTRTGTGYGEQYF	TGTGCCAGCAGTTCTACTCGTACCGGGACAGGGTACGGCGAGCAGTACTTC
TRBV25-1	.	TRBJ1-3	.	CASSGRGSGNTIYF	TGTGCCAGCAGTGGGAGGGGCTCTGGAAACACCATATATTTT
TRBV4-1	.	TRBJ1-2	.	CASRPIGSGIYGYTF	TGCGCCAGCAGACCAATTGGATCGGGAATCTATGGCTACACCTTC
TRBV11-2	.	TRBJ2-7	.	CASSLRPVSYEQYF	TGTGCCAGCAGCCTAAGACCCGTCTCCTACGAGCAGTACTTC
TRBV29-1	.	TRBJ2-3	.	CSVDYRPDTQYF	TGCAGCGTTGATTACAGGCCGGATACGCAGTATTTT
TRBV12-3/TRBV12-4	TRBD1	TRBJ1-4	few	CASSPGQDNEKLFF	TGTGCCAGCAGTCCGGGACAGGATAATGAAAAACTGTTTTTT
TRBV11-1	.	TRBJ1-6	few	CASSERDHYNSPLHF	TGTGCCAGCAGCGAAAGGGACCACTATAATTCACCCCTCCACTTT